This passage covers 30 T cell receptor beta chains from one sample sequenced in a study of identical twins. TCRdb ran MiXCR on the 5' RACE reads and lists one entry per CDR3 protein. The table records roughly 710,000 distinct CDR3 sequences, approximately 6% of them present only once. The sample was naive T cells sorted from blood. All receptors derive from a man between 18 and 35 years old in good health.

A few counts support this clonotype. The rearrangement uses TRBV11-2 and TRBJ2-7; tentative D call: TRBD2 (12 bases). The CDR3 loop spans 21 amino acids. Germline values: CDR1 SGHAT, CDR2 FQNNGV. Trimming pared 4 bases from V and 2 bases from J, leaving 33 bases between. The CDR3 spells CASSWDRGLGTSGSPPYEQYF. Here the CDR3 DNA reads TGTGCCAGCAGCTGGGACAGGGGGTTGGGGACTAGCGGGTCCCCCCCCTACGAGCAGTACTTC.

To note about this clonotype: A read error may be the cause here, since a much bigger clone is one base away. V and J are TRBV7-9 and TRBJ2-3, with unresolved D. Germline CDR1 reads SEHNR; CDR2 reads FQNEAQ (reference sequence). There are 13 residues in the CDR3. Trimming shortened V by 1 base and J by 4 bases, and 6 bases separated the two germline ends. CDR3 protein: CASSLGIADTQYF. DNA for the CDR3: TGTGCCAGCAGCTTAGGGATCGCAGATACGCAGTATTTT.

This clonotype was observed a few times. The V call is TRBV28, the J call TRBJ2-7; 13 bases are shared with TRBD2. With 6 bases clipped from V and 0 bases from J, the junction kept 8 bases outside the gene matches. Germline V gene data show CDR1 as MDHEN and CDR2 as SYDVKM. CDR3 length: 17 residues. CDR3 sequence (DNA): TGTGCCAGCAGAGTACCGGGACTAGCGGGGCTCTCCTACGAGCAGTACTTC. It codes for CASRVPGLAGLSYEQYF.

This clonotype appeared many times. The CDR3 DNA sequence: TGCAGCGTCCGGGGGCATGCAGATACGCAGTATTTT. It translates to CSVRGHADTQYF. The chain uses TRBV20-1 and TRBJ2-3, with D perhaps given as TRBD1 or TRBD2 (6 bases each). This CDR3 is built from 12 residues. Per germline, CDR1 DFQATT and CDR2 SNEGSKA (reference sequence).

This clonotype was seen repeatedly, ten times or more. The V call is TRBV29-1, the J call TRBJ2-2; weak D call: TRBD1 (5 bases). CDR3 length: 14 residues. Trimming removed 5 bases from V and 3 bases from J, with 13 bases in between. Germline V gene sequence: CDR1 SQVTM, CDR2 ANQGSEA. This CDR3 is CSVLRTLDTGELFF. The CDR3 DNA follows: TGCAGCGTTCTTAGGACATTAGACACCGGGGAGCTGTTTTTT.

This clonotype was seen at least ten times. J is TRBJ2-5 and V is TRBV10-3; D is uncertain. Germline assignment: CDR1 ENHRY and CDR2 SYGVKD. The ends were cut back, 2 bases at V and 7 bases at J, with 5 bases in the middle. This CDR3 is built from 11 residues. Here the CDR3 DNA reads TGTGCCATCAGTGAGAGTGGGACCCAGTACTTC. This sequence encodes CAISESGTQYF.

This rearrangement joins TRBV18 to TRBJ2-4; TRBD1 might be the D (6 bases). Germline-derived CDR1 and CDR2 are KGHSH and LQKENI. The CDR3 is made up of 13 amino acids. V lost 1 base and J 8 bases, leaving 9 bases between the germline ends. Written as DNA, the CDR3 is TGTGCCAGCTCACCACTGGGGGCTGACATTCAGTACTTC. It codes for CASSPLGADIQYF.

The table lists this clonotype with many counts. The V call is TRBV12-3 or TRBV12-4, the J call TRBJ1-2, with D tentatively TRBD1 (6 bases). CDR3 length equals 13 residues. Trimming stripped 2 bases from V and 7 bases from J, with 11 bases between. CDR3 loop: CASSLLRGAGYTF. CDR3 coding DNA: TGTGCCAGCAGTTTATTGCGGGGGGCTGGCTACACCTTC.

V is TRBV3-1 and J is TRBJ2-6, with no clear D. This CDR3 comprises 17 residues. CDR1 and CDR2 from the germline V gene are LGHDT and YNNKEL (reference sequence). Trimming cost V 3 bases and J 0 bases, with 12 bases left between them. CDR3 DNA sequence: TGTGCCAGCAGCCAGATGACGGTTAACTCTGGGGCCAACGTCCTGACTTTC. It yields the protein CASSQMTVNSGANVLTF.

This clonotype occurred a few times. The chain is built from TRBV7-8 and TRBJ1-1; D unclear. Germline loops: CDR1 SGHVS, CDR2 FQNEAQ. V was clipped by 5 bases and J by 3 bases, with 19 bases between them. This CDR3 comprises 16 residues. CDR3: CASSPSRLGRDTEAFF. The CDR3 DNA follows: TGTGCCAGCAGCCCGAGTAGACTAGGGCGGGACACTGAAGCTTTCTTT. Full variable domain (missing parts from reference TRBV7-8 and TRBJ1-1): GAGVSQSPRYKVAKRGQDVALRCDPISGHVSLFWYQQALGQGPEFLTYFQNEAQLDKSGLPSDRFFAERPEGSVSTLKIQRTQQEDSAVYLCASSPSRLGRDTEAFFGQGTRLTVV.

This clonotype was counted a few times. The chain recombines TRBV18 with TRBJ2-1, with 12 bases matching TRBD2. The germline gives CDR1 KGHSH, CDR2 LQKENI. The CDR3 covers 16 residues. Trimming cost V 0 bases and J 10 bases; bases outside gene matches: 7. The CDR3 sequence is CASSPPLAGGPKEQFF. The DNA of the CDR3 is TGTGCCAGCTCACCACCTCTAGCGGGAGGGCCTAAAGAGCAGTTCTTC.

There are a few counts of this clonotype. This chain uses TRBV3-1 with TRBJ2-1; TRBD2 aligns across 15 bases. The J segment lost 7 bases and the V segment lost 1 base, leaving 5 bases of the junction unmatched. Looked up from germline, CDR1 is LGHDT and CDR2 is YNNKEL (reference sequence). This CDR3 region has 17 residues. This chain's CDR3 is CASSQVSGTSGRNEQFF. DNA of the CDR3: TGTGCCAGCAGCCAAGTATCTGGGACTAGCGGGAGGAATGAGCAGTTCTTC.

This clonotype was observed at least ten times. The V and J genes are TRBV18 and TRBJ2-5; 10 positions agree with TRBD2. The CDR3 is 15 residues long. CDR1 and CDR2 from the germline V gene are KGHSH and LQKENI. The V segment lost 5 bases and the J segment 3 bases; nucleotides outside the gene matches: 6. The CDR3 protein is CASSEGLALEETQYF. In DNA form, the CDR3 reads TGTGCCAGCTCAGAGGGACTAGCGCTCGAAGAGACCCAGTACTTC.

This clonotype appeared many times. This rearrangement joins TRBV20-1 to TRBJ1-5, with D hard to call. The germline gives CDR1 DFQATT, CDR2 SNEGSKA (reference sequence). The CDR3 is 10 residues long. Trimming removed 6 bases from V and 12 bases from J, with 12 bases in between. The CDR3 spells CSAPFGFQHF. The CDR3 DNA sequence: TGCAGTGCCCCTTTTGGTTTCCAGCATTTT.

This clonotype was picked up a small number of times. The chain couples TRBV20-1 to TRBJ2-5; 10 bases agree with TRBD2. CDR1 is DFQATT and CDR2 is SNEGSKA in the germline V gene (reference sequence). The CDR3 runs to 15 residues. V was clipped by 0 bases and J by 1 base; unmatched bases: 2. The CDR3 spells CSARDSGRPQETQYF. The CDR3 nucleotides are TGCAGTGCTAGAGATAGCGGGAGGCCCCAAGAGACCCAGTACTTC.

This clonotype has ten or more counts. V gene TRBV12-3 or TRBV12-4 combines with J gene TRBJ2-1; TRBD2 agrees at 7 bases. The CDR3 has 14 amino acids. Unmatched junction bases numbered 3, after V lost 0 bases and J lost 7 bases. CDR3 region: CASSLAGGPNEQFF. Written as DNA, the CDR3 is TGTGCCAGCAGTTTAGCGGGAGGGCCTAATGAGCAGTTCTTC.

Ten or more counts support this clonotype. The chain links TRBV12-3 or TRBV12-4 to TRBJ2-4; 10 bases map to TRBD1. After removal of 7 bases from V and 0 bases from J, the junction contained 6 bases not matched to a gene. The CDR3 is 16 amino acids. The CDR3 region has the DNA TGTGCCAGCAATCCGGGACAGGGGTTAGCCAAAAACATTCAGTACTTC. Its protein is CASNPGQGLAKNIQYF.

This chain connects TRBV10-3 to TRBJ2-7; TRBD2 aligns across 8 bases. The trim removed 7 bases at V and 4 bases at J, leaving 12 bases unmatched. The CDR3 is 15 residues long. Germline CDR1 and CDR2: ENHRY and SYGVKD. This CDR3 reads CAIKISGINGYEQYV. The CDR3 DNA sequence: TGTGCCATCAAGATTAGCGGGATTAATGGGTACGAGCAGTACGTC.

V and J are TRBV12-5 and TRBJ2-1, with D possibly TRBD1 on 6 matching bases. Germline CDR1 reads LGHNT; CDR2 reads FRNRAP. The CDR3 length is 14 residues. Trimming shortened V by 7 bases and J by 10 bases, and 20 bases separated the two germline ends. The CDR3 sequence: CASAQRNTGLEQFF. In nucleotides, the CDR3 is TGTGCTAGTGCCCAGAGAAATACAGGGCTCGAGCAGTTCTTC.

This clonotype was counted ten times or more. This rearrangement joins TRBV29-1 to TRBJ1-1, with a possible D match to TRBD1 (5 bases). The CDR3 extends over 14 amino acids. V was shortened by 6 bases and J by 1 base, with 15 bases between the two germline ends. Germline CDR1 SQVTM, CDR2 ANQGSEA. Here the CDR3 DNA reads TGCAGCGTCGAGCCGGGGACGGGGAACACTGAAGCTTTCTTT. Its translation: CSVEPGTGNTEAFF.

This clonotype was detected ten times or more. The chain couples TRBV3-1 to TRBJ2-1; maybe TRBD2 (5 bases). From germline, CDR1 is LGHDT and CDR2 YNNKEL (reference sequence). The CDR3 extends over 16 amino acids. Trimming pared 1 base from V and 0 bases from J, leaving 10 bases between. In nucleotides, the CDR3 is TGTGCCAGCAGCCAAGTCCTAGGAGGCTCCTACAATGAGCAGTTCTTC. This translates into CASSQVLGGSYNEQFF.

This clonotype has ten or more counts. The chain couples TRBV6-1 to TRBJ2-1; D is uncertain. Trimming took off 4 bases at V and 4 bases at J, with 11 bases between the two ends. Germline CDR1 and CDR2: MNHNS and SASEGT. CDR3 length equals 14 residues. The CDR3 here is CASSGRTRYNEQFF. The CDR3 DNA reads TGTGCCAGCAGTGGACGGACGCGGTACAATGAGCAGTTCTTC.

This clonotype was seen more than once but under ten times. V gene TRBV6-2 or TRBV6-3 combines with J gene TRBJ2-1; 12 bases agree with TRBD2. Unmatched junction bases numbered 13, after V lost 7 bases and J lost 6 bases. The CDR3 loop spans 17 amino acids. Germline V gene sequence: CDR1 MNHEY, CDR2 SVGEGT. CDR3 sequence: CASNTRLAGVKGNEQFF. The CDR3 DNA sequence: TGTGCCAGCAATACCCGACTAGCGGGGGTAAAAGGCAATGAGCAGTTCTTC.

This clonotype was seen many times. This chain connects TRBV20-1 to TRBJ2-1, with TRBD1 as a possible D gene (6 bases). CDR1 is DFQATT and CDR2 is SNEGSKA in the germline V gene (reference sequence). Trimming took 1 base from V and 7 from J, leaving 20 bases between them. The CDR3 spans 16 residues. The CDR3 here is CSARVSSPEGENEQFF. As DNA, the CDR3 is TGCAGTGCTAGAGTATCCAGCCCAGAGGGGGAAAATGAGCAGTTCTTC.

V is TRBV11-2 and J is TRBJ2-7; TRBD1 aligns across 10 bases. Trimming took 5 bases from V and 5 from J; bases not matched to a gene: 9. Per the germline V gene, CDR1 is SGHAT and CDR2 is FQNNGV. The length of the CDR3 is 15 residues. The CDR3 reads CASSPRDRGYNEQYF. CDR3 DNA: TGTGCCAGCAGCCCGCGGGACAGGGGCTACAACGAGCAGTACTTC.

This clonotype was observed many times. J is TRBJ2-3 and V is TRBV9; 7 positions agree with TRBD1. The CDR3 runs 15 residues. CDR1 and CDR2 (germline): SGDLS, YYNGEE. V lost 0 bases to trimming and J lost 4 bases; unmatched junction nucleotides: 5. DNA for the CDR3: TGTGCCAGCAGCGTAGTGGGTCAGGGGGCAGATACGCAGTATTTT. This sequence encodes CASSVVGQGADTQYF.

The rearrangement links TRBV6-1 to TRBJ1-3; D is unresolved. Trimming removed 5 bases at V and 2 bases at J, with 16 bases between. The CDR3 contains 16 residues. Germline CDR1 MNHNS, CDR2 SASEGT. Here the CDR3 DNA reads TGTGCCAGCAGTCCACGAACGACGATCACTGGAAACACCATATATTTT. Translated, it gives CASSPRTTITGNTIYF.

As concerns this clonotype: A much bigger clone sits one base away, suggesting this may be a read error. J is TRBJ2-1 and V is TRBV5-5, with D perhaps assigned TRBD1 or TRBD2 (5 bases each). The CDR3 is 14 amino acids. The V gene's germline CDR1 is SGHKS and CDR2 YYEKEE (reference sequence). The CDR3 loop is CASSLNQGRDEQLF. CDR3 in DNA: TGTGCCAGCAGCTTGAATCAGGGACGGGATGAGCAGTTGTTC.

This clonotype was counted ten times or more. The rearrangement links TRBV10-3 to TRBJ2-2; 10 bases map to TRBD2. With 3 bases clipped from V and 1 base from J, the junction kept 5 bases outside the gene matches. This CDR3 is built from 17 residues. Germline CDR1 and CDR2: ENHRY and SYGVKD. CDR3 coding DNA: TGTGCCATCAGTGAAAGCGGGAGGGCCGGGAACACCGGGGAGCTGTTTTTT. Its translation: CAISESGRAGNTGELFF.

This clonotype was seen many times. DNA for the CDR3: TGTGCCAGCAGCGAGGGACTAGCGGGACTACACGGGGAGCTGTTTTTT. Translated: CASSEGLAGLHGELFF. The rearrangement links TRBV7-9 to TRBJ2-2, with 13 bases that match TRBD2. This CDR3 has 16 amino acids. The germline V gene encodes CDR1 SEHNR and CDR2 FQNEAQ (reference sequence). J gave up 7 bases and V 5 bases, and 7 bases lay outside the gene matches.